What follows describes a single TCR beta chain. No antigen is known for it. With 4 bases removed from V and 2 bases from J, the gap between germline ends came to 9 bases. The germline CDR1 and CDR2 sequences are SEHNR and FQNEAQ (reference sequence). CDR3 size: 13 residues. The protocol was immunoSEQ multiplex PCR, while the TCRdb copy is restricted to in-frame clones and leaves out a portion. This sample has millions of clones; 85% to 95% occur once, and the top ten carry approximately 1.7%. The naive CD8 population came from CD45RO-negative cells selected for CCR7, without terminally differentiated effector memory CD45RA+ cells. The data stem from a study of shared clonotypes between healthy human individuals. Findings of the study overall: An expected dependence of interdonor clonotype sharing on sequencing depth was noted.

Sequencing was carried out using naive CD8+ T cells from PBMCs. The rearrangement links TRBV7-9 to TRBJ2-7; TRBD2 is a possible D gene (5 bases). This receptor was obtained from a man between 18 and 29 years old in good health. Some clones in this sample may be carry-over from other donors' samples. CDR3 amino acids: CASSSIGAYEQYF. As DNA, the CDR3 is TGTGCCAGCAGCTCGATCGGGGCCTACGAGCAGTACTTC.